These 21 T cell receptor beta chains came from one sample sequenced in a study of shared T cell receptors in the human thymus. Sequencing used immunoSEQ multiplex PCR; TCRdb keeps in-frame clones, though not all of them. The sample shows 500,000 to 850,000 clones, around 87% of them seen only once. This sample was also put to use in a study of human thymus T cells.

Sequenced material: thymocytes. The receptors come from a boy in the first two years of life with a congenital heart defect.

This chain connects TRBV19 to TRBJ2-1; 10 nucleotides align to TRBD2. This CDR3 spans 15 amino acids. J lost 9 bases, V lost 2 bases, and 7 bases had no gene match. Per the germline V gene, CDR1 is LNHDA and CDR2 is SQIVND (reference sequence). The CDR3 DNA sequence: TGTGCCAGTAGTATACCAGCGGGAGGGCCGGCTGAGCAGTTCTTC. Encoded protein: CASSIPAGGPAEQFF.

A single count supports this clone. The chain is built from TRBV27 and TRBJ2-6, with D perhaps TRBD2 (6 bases). Germline CDR1 is MNHEY and CDR2 is SMNVEV (reference sequence). Deletions cut 2 bases from V and 0 bases from J, with 17 bases between. CDR3 length: 19 residues. The CDR3 loop reads CASSLGAGRLNSGANVLTF. CDR3 coding DNA: TGTGCCAGCAGTTTAGGGGCAGGGAGGCTTAACTCTGGGGCCAACGTCCTGACTTTC.

V usage is TRBV28 and J usage is TRBJ2-7, with 8 bases lining up with TRBD1. Germline V gene data show CDR1 as MDHEN and CDR2 as SYDVKM. The CDR3 loop spans 16 amino acids. The V and J ends lost 6 bases and 2 bases, in that order; junction bases with no gene match: 12. The CDR3 here is CASRPYLGQETYEQYF. The CDR3 DNA sequence: TGTGCCAGCAGGCCGTACCTGGGACAGGAGACCTACGAGCAGTACTTC.

For this clone: Within the sample, other DNA sequences also encode this same CDR3. V and J are TRBV28 and TRBJ1-6; 8 positions agree with TRBD1. The trim removed 0 bases at V and 7 bases at J, leaving 11 bases unmatched. The CDR3 spans 18 residues. Looked up from germline, CDR1 is MDHEN and CDR2 is SYDVKM. This CDR3 is CASSLWATGGRNNSPLHF. The CDR3 nucleotides read TGTGCCAGCAGTTTATGGGCCACAGGGGGTCGCAACAATTCACCCCTCCACTTT.

The V and J genes are TRBV5-4 and TRBJ1-2; D uncertain. The CDR3 is made up of 15 amino acids. V gave up 4 bases and J gave up 1 base, with 14 bases separating them. Germline V gives CDR1 SGHNT, CDR2 YYREEE (reference sequence). Here the CDR3 reads CASSPGGDLNYGYTF. For the CDR3, the DNA is TGTGCCAGCAGCCCCGGCGGGGATCTTAACTATGGCTACACCTTC.

The chain recombines TRBV4-1 with TRBJ2-7; 8 positions match TRBD1. The CDR3 is 14 residues long. Per the germline V gene, CDR1 is MGHRA and CDR2 is YSYEKL. The J segment lost 7 bases and the V segment lost 0 bases, leaving 5 bases of the junction unmatched. The CDR3 loop reads CASSQDRGLGEQYF. The CDR3 coding sequence is TGCGCCAGCAGCCAAGACAGGGGGCTAGGTGAGCAGTACTTC.

The rearrangement uses TRBV5-1 and TRBJ1-5; possible D gene TRBD1, 6 bases. Trimming removed 0 bases from V and 2 bases from J, with 24 bases in between. The CDR3 contains 20 residues. CDR1 is SGHRS, CDR2 YFSETQ, per germline. The CDR3 is CASSLGRGTPNNGGNQPQHF. The DNA for the CDR3 is TGCGCCAGCAGCTTGGGAAGAGGGACACCAAATAACGGGGGCAATCAGCCCCAGCATTTT.

The chain carries TRBV7-9 and TRBJ2-1, with 7 positions matching TRBD1. This CDR3 spans 16 amino acids. Trimming at V came to 6 bases and at J to 6 bases, leaving 14 bases not matched to a gene. Germline loops: CDR1 SEHNR, CDR2 FQNEAQ (reference sequence). The CDR3 coding sequence is TGTGCCAGCAGGTTACAGGGGAGTTTCATACGCAATGAGCAGTTCTTC. Residues: CASRLQGSFIRNEQFF.

The chain couples TRBV28 to TRBJ2-3; 14 nucleotides line up with TRBD2. Germline-derived CDR1 and CDR2 are MDHEN and SYDVKM. The CDR3 contains 22 residues. Trimming cost V 7 bases and J 1 base; bases outside gene matches: 22. This CDR3 reads CASTLPTGTSGGGLRGTDTQYF. CDR3 nucleotides: TGTGCCAGCACATTACCGACCGGGACTAGCGGGGGAGGCCTTAGGGGCACAGATACGCAGTATTTT.

The rearrangement links TRBV5-4 to TRBJ2-7; 11 nucleotides match TRBD2. J lost 3 bases, V lost 5 bases, and 13 bases had no gene match. CDR1 is SGHNT, CDR2 YYREEE, per germline (reference sequence). This CDR3 contains 17 residues. CDR3 bases: TGTGCCAGCAGTCCACCACCGACTAGCGGGGACCACTACGAGCAGTACTTC. Protein product: CASSPPPTSGDHYEQYF.

The chain links TRBV5-4 to TRBJ2-2; D gene ambiguous. This CDR3 has 15 residues. The germline V and J ends were trimmed by 0 bases and 0 bases, with 6 bases remaining between them. Germline assignment: CDR1 SGHNT and CDR2 YYREEE (reference sequence). The CDR3 loop is CASSLVQSNTGELFF. DNA of the CDR3: TGTGCCAGCAGCTTGGTTCAGTCGAACACCGGGGAGCTGTTTTTT.

This chain connects TRBV7-8 to TRBJ2-3, with D perhaps matching TRBD2 (7 bases). CDR3 length: 21 amino acids. Germline loops: CDR1 SGHVS, CDR2 FQNEAQ. The V and J ends lost 5 bases and 1 base respectively, with 31 bases between them. The CDR3 here is CASSHRSVGRGDLAGTDTQYF. Here the CDR3 DNA reads TGTGCCAGCAGCCATAGGAGTGTGGGCAGGGGCGATCTAGCGGGCACAGATACGCAGTATTTT.

In its sample, this clone was seen once. The chain recombines TRBV28 with TRBJ2-3; D not certain. CDR1 and CDR2 (germline): MDHEN, SYDVKM. Trimming cost V 4 bases and J 2 bases, with 22 bases left between them. This CDR3 has 18 amino acids. The CDR3 region is CASSSAMPWSPDTDTQYF. In DNA, the CDR3 is TGTGCCAGCAGTTCGGCCATGCCTTGGAGCCCCGACACAGATACGCAGTATTTT.

V is TRBV18 and J is TRBJ2-3; weak D call: TRBD1 (5 bases). Germline V CDR1 and CDR2: KGHSH, LQKENI. Trimming pared 6 bases from V and 5 bases from J, leaving 12 bases between. This CDR3 comprises 13 residues. In DNA, the CDR3 is TGTGCCAGCTCCCGCGCCAGGGAAGATACGCAGTATTTT. Its translation is CASSRAREDTQYF.

The chain joins TRBV9 to TRBJ1-4, with no clear D. Between the trimmed V and J ends, which lost 0 bases and 4 bases, there was a span of 10 bases. Per germline, CDR1 SGDLS and CDR2 YYNGEE. The CDR3 is 15 residues long. Written as DNA, the CDR3 is TGTGCCAGCAGCGTAGCTGGGAGAGTTAATGAAAAACTGTTTTTT. Its protein product is CASSVAGRVNEKLFF.

The gene calls are TRBV18 and TRBJ2-2; D gene uncertain. V lost 3 bases and J 3 bases, leaving 20 bases between the germline ends. Germline lookup yields CDR1 KGHSH and CDR2 LQKENI. The CDR3 has 18 amino acids. The CDR3 region is CASSPTRLNPFDTGELFF. CDR3 nucleotides: TGTGCCAGCTCACCCACACGATTAAACCCCTTTGACACCGGGGAGCTGTTTTTT.

The chain uses TRBV18 and TRBJ1-1, with D maybe TRBD1 (6 bases). The ends were cut back, 0 bases at V and 0 bases at J, with 14 bases in the middle. CDR3 length: 17 amino acids. The germline V gene has CDR1 KGHSH and CDR2 LQKENI. The CDR3 sequence is CASSPPDRPGMNTEAFF. The CDR3 nucleotides are TGTGCCAGCTCACCACCCGACAGGCCGGGTATGAACACTGAAGCTTTCTTT.

The chain uses TRBV4-3 and TRBJ2-3; weak D call: TRBD2 (6 bases). The V gene's germline CDR1 is LGHNA and CDR2 YSLEER. Trimming removed 0 bases at V and 1 base at J, with 11 bases between. The CDR3 is 16 residues long. The CDR3 coding sequence is TGCGCCAGCAGCCAAGATGGCAGGGAGGGCACAGATACGCAGTATTTT. As protein: CASSQDGREGTDTQYF.

This chain connects TRBV28 to TRBJ1-2; D ambiguous. CDR1 and CDR2 from the germline V gene are MDHEN and SYDVKM. The V gene lost 4 bases and the J gene lost 6 bases, with 6 bases spanning the gap. The CDR3 spans 11 residues. The CDR3 DNA sequence: TGTGCCAGCAGTTCCGGGAATGGCTACACCTTC. Translated: CASSSGNGYTF.

This sequence joins TRBV5-1 and TRBJ1-1, with D unresolved. Trimming took 0 bases from V and 0 from J, leaving 21 bases between them. The CDR3 runs 19 residues. Germline CDR1 and CDR2: SGHRS and YFSETQ. Here the CDR3 DNA reads TGCGCCAGCAGCTTGGTTCCCCCTAAACAGAGTATCATGAACACTGAAGCTTTCTTT. Translation gives CASSLVPPKQSIMNTEAFF. Supplemented by reference TRBV5-1 and TRBJ1-1, the full variable domain reads KAGVTQTPRYLIKTRGQQVTLSCSPISGHRSVSWYQQTPGQGLQFLFEYFSETQRNKGNFPGRFSGRQFSNSRSEMNVSTLELGDSALYLCASSLVPPKQSIMNTEAFFGQGTRLTVV.

The chain recombines TRBV7-2 with TRBJ2-1; 13 bases match TRBD2. V was clipped by 4 bases and J by 9 bases; unmatched bases: 9. CDR3 length equals 16 residues. Germline CDR1 reads SGHTA; CDR2 reads FQGNSA. The CDR3 loop is CASSSWTSGRVGEQFF. CDR3 bases: TGTGCCAGCAGCTCGTGGACTAGCGGGAGAGTAGGTGAGCAGTTCTTC.